This TCR beta chain originates from a study of regulatory T cells in long-lasting Graves disease. Notes on the study in general: Thyroid tissue went unexamined; only peripheral blood was analyzed. There was favoring of TRBV28, TRBJ1-2 and TRBJ2-5 in persistent disease.

Time point of the sample: newly diagnosed GD, antithyroid drugs for less than 3 months. RNA from PBMCs was the source of the TCR library. For TCR beta, libraries came from iRepertoire HTBI primers and Arm-PCR of CDR3 regions. TCRdb re-analysed the multiplex PCR reads in MiXCR, keeping a single row per CDR3 protein. The repertoire has about 540,000 distinct CDR3 sequences, approximately 15% of them found once; the top ten carry more than 8.5%. The V gene lost 5 bases and the J gene lost 0 bases, with 14 bases spanning the gap. The CDR3 covers 16 residues. Germline CDR1 and CDR2: SEHNR and FQNEAQ (reference sequence). To note about this clonotype: The target antigen is unknown.

These same data were also listed under a study on T cells in Graves' hyperthyroidism and ophthalmopathy. Per that study: Diagnoses were established using clinical symptoms, serum thyroxine and TRAb, thyroid ultrasound and orbital computed tomography. Ophthalmopathy and stable hyperthyroidism were told apart by a 13 V-J model.

The sample consisted of peripheral blood mononuclear cells (PBMCs), taken at new diagnosis, from a patient treated with antithyroid drugs. The TCR comes from a man younger than 40 with Graves disease. The chain is built from TRBV7-9 and TRBJ2-1; D not certain. The CDR3 is CASSPPPESSYNEQFF. In DNA form, the CDR3 reads TGTGCCAGCAGCCCCCCCCCAGAGAGCTCCTACAATGAGCAGTTCTTC.